Presented here are 8 T cell receptor beta chains from one specimen sequenced in a study of blood T cell repertoires in COVID-19. Here immunoSEQ multiplex PCR was the method, and the copy in TCRdb shows in-frame clones only, minus some. Counted here are approximately 300,000 clones, approximately 90% occurring once; the ten biggest clones make up approximately 6.8%. Sequencing used peripheral blood. The receptors derive from a woman aged 25 to 39 with COVID-19, enrolled during active disease.

V gene TRBV2 combines with J gene TRBJ2-7; 10 positions match TRBD2. Trimming cost V 0 bases and J 3 bases; bases outside gene matches: 8. Germline V CDR1 and CDR2: SNHLY, FYNNEI. This CDR3 is 17 amino acids long. The CDR3 here is CASSEALPGLANYEQYF. DNA for the CDR3: TGTGCCAGCAGTGAAGCTTTACCGGGACTAGCGAACTACGAGCAGTACTTC. The variable domain in full, completed from reference TRBV2 and TRBJ2-7, reads EPEVTQTPSHQVTQMGQEVILRCVPISNHLYFYWYRQILGQKVEFLVSFYNNEISEKSEIFDDQFSVERPDGSNFTLKIRSTKLEDSAMYFCASSEALPGLANYEQYFGPGTRLTVT.

The V and J genes are TRBV5-5 and TRBJ1-1, with unresolved D. The CDR3 is 12 amino acids. V gave up 3 bases and J gave up 0 bases, with 3 bases separating them. Germline V gene data show CDR1 as SGHKS and CDR2 as YYEKEE (reference sequence). In DNA form, the CDR3 reads TGTGCCAGCAGCTACATGAACACTGAAGCTTTCTTT. It translates to CASSYMNTEAFF.

The rearrangement joins TRBV4-1 to TRBJ2-1, with 7 nucleotides matching TRBD2. Germline CDR1 and CDR2: MGHRA and YSYEKL. CDR3 length: 13 residues. V was pared by 4 bases and J by 8 bases, with 5 bases of the junction left unmatched. CDR3 nucleotide sequence: TGCGCCAGCAGCCTTCAAACTAGCGATGAGCAGTTCTTC. Translated, it gives CASSLQTSDEQFF.

The V gene is TRBV9, the J gene TRBJ1-1, with D unresolved. The CDR3 is 14 residues long. Germline V gives CDR1 SGDLS, CDR2 YYNGEE. V lost 4 bases and J 5 bases, leaving 15 bases between the germline ends. The CDR3 DNA follows: TGTGCCAGCAGCCCCCCGTGGGGAGGGACTGAAGCTTTCTTT. It encodes CASSPPWGGTEAFF. Full variable domain (remainder filled in from reference TRBV9 and TRBJ1-1): DSGVTQTPKHLITATGQRVTLRCSPRSGDLSVYWYQQSLDQGLQFLIQYYNGEERAKGNILERFSAQQFPDLHSELNLSSLELGDSALYFCASSPPWGGTEAFFGQGTRLTVV.

The chain uses TRBV20-1 and TRBJ2-7; D is perhaps TRBD2 (7 bases). V was clipped by 3 bases and J by 2 bases, with 14 bases between them. This CDR3 contains 14 residues. Germline V CDR1 and CDR2: DFQATT, SNEGSKA (reference sequence). The CDR3 nucleotides are TGCAGTGCTAGTCGGCCGGGGGGCACCTACGAGCAGTACTTC. It encodes CSASRPGGTYEQYF.

The chain carries TRBV10-2 and TRBJ2-3; no reliable D call. Germline V gives CDR1 WSHSY, CDR2 SAAADI. The CDR3 sequence is 13 residues long. V dropped 0 bases and J dropped 10 bases, with 11 bases sitting between them. The CDR3 is CASSESIADAQYF. CDR3 nucleotides: TGCGCCAGCAGTGAGTCGATTGCGGATGCGCAGTATTTT.

The genes are TRBV10-3 and TRBJ1-3, with D possibly being TRBD1 (6 bases). The CDR3 covers 16 residues. Per the germline V gene, CDR1 is ENHRY and CDR2 is SYGVKD. V lost 7 bases, J lost 0 bases, and 16 bases lay in between. The CDR3 coding sequence is TGTGCCATCACCCTAGACAGGATCTCCTCTGGAAACACCATATATTTT. Translating it yields CAITLDRISSGNTIYF.

This clone has more than one count but fewer than ten. V is TRBV29-1 and J is TRBJ2-1; 14 bases fit TRBD2. Looked up from germline, CDR1 is SQVTM and CDR2 is ANQGSEA. The CDR3 is 18 amino acids. The V gene end was trimmed by 6 bases and the J gene end by 7 bases; junction bases not matched to a gene: 17. The CDR3 protein is CSVKPLGTSGSMRNEQFF. DNA for the CDR3: TGCAGCGTGAAACCCCTTGGGACTAGCGGGAGTATGCGGAATGAGCAGTTCTTC.